This entry lists 3 T cell receptor beta chains sequenced from one sample in a study of blood T cell repertoires in COVID-19. Some clones are missing from TCRdb's copy, which holds only in-frame ones; the method was immunoSEQ multiplex PCR. Of 200,000 or so clones listed, 81% were seen once; the top ten hold around 12%. The sequenced material came from peripheral blood. These receptors originate from an elderly woman with COVID-19, enrolled during active disease.

The chain has TRBV29-1 and TRBJ2-3; 10 bases agree with TRBD1. The germline V gene encodes CDR1 SQVTM and CDR2 ANQGSEA. CDR3 length equals 14 residues. Germline trimming cut 6 bases from V and 4 bases from J; bases unmatched to any gene: 7. The CDR3 DNA is TGCAGCGTACGGGACAGGGGTTTTTCAGATACGCAGTATTTT. It translates to CSVRDRGFSDTQYF.

This chain connects TRBV29-1 to TRBJ1-1, with TRBD1 identical over 8 bases. The germline V gene has CDR1 SQVTM and CDR2 ANQGSEA. V trimming: 5 bases; J trimming: 1 base; junction bases outside the gene matches: 6. The CDR3 runs to 14 residues. CDR3 sequence reads: CSVRQGTQNTEAFF. The DNA for the CDR3 is TGCAGCGTTCGACAGGGGACCCAGAACACTGAAGCTTTCTTT.

The genes are TRBV2 and TRBJ2-7, with a weak D call TRBD2 (6 bases). V lost 4 bases and J 3 bases, leaving 16 bases between the germline ends. The CDR3 runs to 15 residues. Germline CDR1 and CDR2: SNHLY and FYNNEI. This CDR3 reads CASSVPIAALYEQYF. The CDR3, as DNA: TGTGCCAGCAGTGTCCCGATAGCGGCTCTCTACGAGCAGTACTTC.